This entry lists 14 T cell receptor beta chains sequenced from one sample in a study of CD8 T cells in ankylosing spondylitis. TCRdb re-called the 5' RACE reads with MiXCR, one entry per CDR3 protein. This sample has some 140,000 distinct CDR3 sequences, with 8% to 9% found just once. The sample consisted of synovial fluid, either unsorted or a sorted T cell fraction (not recorded which). Receptors were obtained from a male donor with ankylosing spondylitis.

The chain employs TRBV20-1 and TRBJ1-6, with D hard to call. The CDR3 extends over 14 amino acids. Per germline, CDR1 DFQATT and CDR2 SNEGSKA (reference sequence). V dropped 4 bases and J dropped 7 bases, with 14 bases sitting between them. The CDR3 region is CSANKDPSNSPLHF. In nucleotides, the CDR3 is TGCAGTGCTAACAAAGACCCCTCGAATTCACCCCTCCACTTT.

The V and J genes are TRBV28 and TRBJ1-5; unclear D gene. V was trimmed by 2 bases and J by 4 bases, leaving 9 bases between them. Germline V lookup: CDR1 MDHEN, CDR2 SYDVKM. The CDR3 has 14 amino acids. In DNA, the CDR3 is TGTGCCAGCAGTTTACCTCACGGGAATCAGCCCCAGCATTTT. It yields the protein CASSLPHGNQPQHF.

This clonotype was detected ten times or more. This sequence joins TRBV5-1 and TRBJ2-1; the D gene is possibly TRBD2 (6 bases). The V gene's germline CDR1 is SGHRS and CDR2 YFSETQ. V lost 0 bases and J 4 bases, leaving 8 bases between the germline ends. The CDR3 has 14 residues. CDR3 region: CASSLDGGYNEQFF. CDR3 sequence (DNA): TGCGCCAGCAGCTTGGATGGAGGGTACAATGAGCAGTTCTTC.

This clonotype was observed a few times. This may arise from a read error, as a much more abundant clone is one base away. V gene TRBV20-1 combines with J gene TRBJ2-5, with 7 bases identical to TRBD1. The CDR3 totals 14 residues. The V gene's germline CDR1 is DFQATT and CDR2 SNEGSKA (reference sequence). V lost 3 bases and J lost 2; bases outside the gene matches: 6. This CDR3 reads CSASKGAAQETQYF. As DNA, the CDR3 is TGCAGTGCTAGCAAGGGGGCAGCACAAGAGACCCAGTACTTC.

This clonotype occurred many times. This chain connects TRBV20-1 to TRBJ1-2; no clear D. V was cut by 0 bases and J by 3 bases, with 14 bases left in between. The CDR3 is 15 residues long. Per the germline V gene, CDR1 is DFQATT and CDR2 is SNEGSKA (reference sequence). CDR3 in amino acids: CSARDSRGLHYGYTF. CDR3 coding DNA: TGCAGTGCTAGAGATTCCCGGGGTCTCCACTATGGCTACACCTTC.

This clonotype was detected ten times or more. V is TRBV18 and J is TRBJ2-1, with a tentative D call TRBD1 (6 bases). V was cut by 3 bases and J by 5 bases, with 8 bases left in between. The V gene's germline CDR1 is KGHSH and CDR2 LQKENI. The CDR3 contains 13 residues. CDR3 nucleotide sequence: TGTGCCAGCTCACCCCGGACAGACAATGAGCAGTTCTTC. As protein: CASSPRTDNEQFF.

The sample holds many counts of this clonotype. The CDR3 DNA sequence: TGTGCCAGCAGCTACGTCCCTTTAGAGCAGTACTTC. Its protein is CASSYVPLEQYF. The V call is TRBV7-2, the J call TRBJ2-7; no firm D call. Germline V gene lookup returns CDR1 SGHTA and CDR2 FQGNSA. The CDR3 is made up of 12 amino acids. With 4 bases removed from V and 7 bases from J, the gap between germline ends came to 11 bases.

This clonotype has ten or more counts. The rearrangement uses TRBV5-5 and TRBJ2-7; no definite D call. CDR1 and CDR2 from the germline V gene are SGHKS and YYEKEE (reference sequence). V was clipped by 1 base and J by 1 base, with 6 bases between them. The CDR3 is 13 amino acids. CDR3 bases: TGTGCCAGCAGCTTGACACCTTCCTACGAGCAGTACTTC. Encoded protein: CASSLTPSYEQYF. The variable domain in full, completed from reference TRBV5-5 and TRBJ2-7, reads DAGVTQSPTHLIKTRGQQVTLRCSPISGHKSVSWYQQVLGQGPQFIFQYYEKEERGRGNFPDRFSARQFPNYSSELNVNALLLGDSALYLCASSLTPSYEQYFGPGTRLTVT.

The sample holds many counts of this clonotype. The genes are TRBV5-1 and TRBJ1-1; no clear D. The CDR3 loop spans 13 amino acids. From germline, CDR1 is SGHRS and CDR2 YFSETQ. V lost 2 bases and J 3 bases, leaving 8 bases between the germline ends. The CDR3 region has the DNA TGCGCCAGCAGCTTCGGGATTTACACTGAAGCTTTCTTT. It codes for CASSFGIYTEAFF.

DNA of the CDR3: TGTGCCAGCAGTTACCGGGATCCCCATCAAGAGACCCAGTACTTC. It codes for CASSYRDPHQETQYF. This chain joins TRBV5-6 and TRBJ2-5; TRBD2 might be the D (5 bases). The CDR3 is 15 residues long. The V gene lost 5 bases and the J gene lost 2 bases, with 16 bases spanning the gap. Germline values: CDR1 SGHDT, CDR2 YYEEEE.

The chain combines TRBV11-2 with TRBJ2-1, with 14 bases aligning to TRBD2. This CDR3 has 16 amino acids. In germline, CDR1 is SGHAT, CDR2 FQNNGV. V lost 5 bases, J lost 9 bases, and 9 bases stayed unmatched. In nucleotides, the CDR3 is TGTGCCAGCAGCCCCCATAGACTAGCGGGAGGGGGTGAGCAGTTCTTC. Amino acid sequence: CASSPHRLAGGGEQFF.

The V call is TRBV12-3 or TRBV12-4, the J call TRBJ1-4; 7 bases map to TRBD1. The CDR3 totals 14 residues. J was trimmed by 4 bases and V by 8 bases; bases with no gene match: 7. CDR3 region: CASGSGQSNEKLFF. In DNA, the CDR3 is TGTGCCAGCGGCTCGGGACAGAGTAATGAAAAACTGTTTTTT.

This clonotype was seen many times. V and J are TRBV19 and TRBJ2-1; D ambiguous. Germline V gene sequence: CDR1 LNHDA, CDR2 SQIVND (reference sequence). The CDR3 has 13 residues. Trimming pared 6 bases from V and 2 bases from J, leaving 8 bases between. The DNA for the CDR3 is TGTGCCAGTAGCGCCCCCACCTACAATGAGCAGTTCTTC. Protein product: CASSAPTYNEQFF.

This rearrangement joins TRBV18 to TRBJ2-7; 11 nucleotides agree with TRBD1. Trimming took 1 base from V and 7 from J; bases not matched to a gene: 0. Germline CDR1 is KGHSH and CDR2 is LQKENI. The CDR3 runs 13 residues. CDR3 nucleotide sequence: TGTGCCAGCTCACCACGGGACAGGGGGGAGCAGTACTTC. Its translation: CASSPRDRGEQYF.